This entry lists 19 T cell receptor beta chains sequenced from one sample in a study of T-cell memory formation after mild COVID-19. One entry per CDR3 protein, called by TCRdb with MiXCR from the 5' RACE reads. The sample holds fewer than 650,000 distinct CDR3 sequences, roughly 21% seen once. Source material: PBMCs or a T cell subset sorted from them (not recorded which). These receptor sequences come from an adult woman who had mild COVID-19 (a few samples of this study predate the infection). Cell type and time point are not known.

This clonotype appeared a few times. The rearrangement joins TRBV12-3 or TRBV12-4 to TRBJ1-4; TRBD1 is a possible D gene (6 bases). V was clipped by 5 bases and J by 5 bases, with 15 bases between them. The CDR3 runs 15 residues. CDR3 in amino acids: CASSLGQIPNEKLFF. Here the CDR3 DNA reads TGTGCCAGCAGTCTCGGACAGATTCCGAATGAAAAACTGTTTTTT.

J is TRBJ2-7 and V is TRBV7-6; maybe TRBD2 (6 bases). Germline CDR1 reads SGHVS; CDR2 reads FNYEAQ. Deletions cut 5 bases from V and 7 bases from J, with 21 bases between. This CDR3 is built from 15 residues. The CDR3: CASSPSEGTHQEQYF. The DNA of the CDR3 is TGTGCCAGCAGCCCATCGGAGGGCACCCATCAAGAGCAGTACTTC.

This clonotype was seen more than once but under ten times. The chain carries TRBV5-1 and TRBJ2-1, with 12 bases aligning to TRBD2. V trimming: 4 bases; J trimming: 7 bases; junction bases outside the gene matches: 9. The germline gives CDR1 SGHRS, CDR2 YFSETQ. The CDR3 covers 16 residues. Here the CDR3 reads CASSGSSGGAHNEQFF. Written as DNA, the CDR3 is TGCGCCAGCAGCGGATCTAGCGGGGGGGCCCATAATGAGCAGTTCTTC.

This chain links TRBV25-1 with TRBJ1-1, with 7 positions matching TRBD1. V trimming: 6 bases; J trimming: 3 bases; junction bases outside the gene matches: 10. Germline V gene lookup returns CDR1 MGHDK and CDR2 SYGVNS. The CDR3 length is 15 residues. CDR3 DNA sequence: TGTGCCAGCAGCCTACTAGACAGGGCAGACACTGAAGCTTTCTTT. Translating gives CASSLLDRADTEAFF. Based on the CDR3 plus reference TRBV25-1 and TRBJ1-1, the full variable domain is EADIYQTPRYLVIGTGKKITLECSQTMGHDKMYWYQQDPGMELHLIHYSYGVNSTEKGDLSSESTVSRIRTEHFPLTLESARPSHTSQYLCASSLLDRADTEAFFGQGTRLTVV.

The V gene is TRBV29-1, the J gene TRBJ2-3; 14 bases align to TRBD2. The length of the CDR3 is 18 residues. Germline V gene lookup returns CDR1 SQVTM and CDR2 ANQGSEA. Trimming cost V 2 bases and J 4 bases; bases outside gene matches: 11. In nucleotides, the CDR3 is TGCAGCGTTGAATGGCCGATGGGACTAGCGGGAGTACCAGATACGCAGTATTTT. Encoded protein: CSVEWPMGLAGVPDTQYF.

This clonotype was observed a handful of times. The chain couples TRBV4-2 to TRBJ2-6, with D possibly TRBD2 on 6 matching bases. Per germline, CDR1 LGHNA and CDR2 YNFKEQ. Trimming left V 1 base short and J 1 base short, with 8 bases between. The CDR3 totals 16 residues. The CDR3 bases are TGTGCCAGCAGCCAAGTTGGAGGGTCTGGGGCCAACGTCCTGACTTTC. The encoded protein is CASSQVGGSGANVLTF.

This CDR3 reads CASSPGGSTGELFF. CDR3 bases: TGTGCCAGCAGCCCAGGGGGAAGCACCGGGGAGCTGTTTTTT. J is TRBJ2-2 and V is TRBV7-9; TRBD1 agrees at 7 bases. Germline V gene data show CDR1 as SEHNR and CDR2 as FQNEAQ (reference sequence). The CDR3 consists of 14 residues. V shed 5 bases and J 4 bases; nucleotides not matched to a gene: 4. The whole variable domain, remainder taken from reference TRBV7-9 and TRBJ2-2, is DTGVSQNPRHKITKRGQNVTFRCDPISEHNRLYWYRQTLGQGPEFLTYFQNEAQLEKSRLLSDRFSAERPKGSFSTLEIQRTEQGDSAMYLCASSPGGSTGELFFGEGSRLTVL.

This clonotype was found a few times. In nucleotides, the CDR3 is TGTGCCACCAGCAGAGGGGGATTCGGGGAGCTGTTTTTT. This translates into CATSRGGFGELFF. V gene TRBV15 combines with J gene TRBJ2-2; D is unresolved. The CDR3 totals 13 residues. CDR1 and CDR2 (germline): LNHNV, YYDKDF (reference sequence). The V and J ends lost 1 base and 7 bases respectively, with 7 bases between them. Supplemented by reference TRBV15 and TRBJ2-2, the full variable domain reads DAMVIQNPRYQVTQFGKPVTLSCSQTLNHNVMYWYQQKSSQAPKLLFHYYDKDFNNEADTPDNFQSRRPNTSFCFLDIRSPGLGDTAMYLCATSRGGFGELFFGEGSRLTVL.

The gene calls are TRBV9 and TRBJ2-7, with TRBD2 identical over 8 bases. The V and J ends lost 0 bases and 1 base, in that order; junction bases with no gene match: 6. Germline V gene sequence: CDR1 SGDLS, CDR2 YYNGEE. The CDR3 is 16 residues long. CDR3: CASSVGSGGFSYEQYF. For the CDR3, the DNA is TGTGCCAGCAGCGTAGGTTCGGGAGGGTTTTCCTACGAGCAGTACTTC.

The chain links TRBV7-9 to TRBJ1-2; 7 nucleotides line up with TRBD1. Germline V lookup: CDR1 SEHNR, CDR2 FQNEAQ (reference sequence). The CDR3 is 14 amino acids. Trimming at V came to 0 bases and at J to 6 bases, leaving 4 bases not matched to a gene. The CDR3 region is CASSLAAGGNGYTF. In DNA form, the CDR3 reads TGTGCCAGCAGCTTAGCGGCAGGGGGGAATGGCTACACCTTC.

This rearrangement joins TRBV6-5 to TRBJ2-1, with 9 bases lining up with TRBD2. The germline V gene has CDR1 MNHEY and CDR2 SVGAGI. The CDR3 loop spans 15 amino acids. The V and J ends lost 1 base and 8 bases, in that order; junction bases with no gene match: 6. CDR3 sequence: CASSYYARTSDEQFF. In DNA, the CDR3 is TGTGCCAGCAGTTACTACGCGAGGACTAGCGATGAGCAGTTCTTC.

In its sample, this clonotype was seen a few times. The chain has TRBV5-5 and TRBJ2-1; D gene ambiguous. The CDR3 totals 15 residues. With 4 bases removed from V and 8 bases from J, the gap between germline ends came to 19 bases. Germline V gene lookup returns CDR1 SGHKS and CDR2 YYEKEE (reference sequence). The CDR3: CASSRTRTHGDEQFF. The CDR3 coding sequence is TGTGCCAGCAGCCGGACGCGGACGCATGGGGATGAGCAGTTCTTC. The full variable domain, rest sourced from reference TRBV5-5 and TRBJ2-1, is DAGVTQSPTHLIKTRGQQVTLRCSPISGHKSVSWYQQVLGQGPQFIFQYYEKEERGRGNFPDRFSARQFPNYSSELNVNALLLGDSALYLCASSRTRTHGDEQFFGPGTRLTVL.

CDR3 loop: CSVVWGRDTGELFF. The CDR3 DNA reads as TGCAGCGTTGTCTGGGGACGGGACACCGGGGAGCTGTTTTTT. The genes are TRBV29-1 and TRBJ2-2; perhaps D is TRBD1 or TRBD2 (5 bases each). Germline V gene lookup returns CDR1 SQVTM and CDR2 ANQGSEA. V was shortened by 4 bases and J by 3 bases, with 12 bases between the two germline ends. This CDR3 is 14 amino acids long.

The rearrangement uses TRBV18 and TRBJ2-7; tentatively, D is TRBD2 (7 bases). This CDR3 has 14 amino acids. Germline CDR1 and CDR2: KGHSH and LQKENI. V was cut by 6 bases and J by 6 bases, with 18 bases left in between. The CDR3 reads CASSSVGGVIEQYF. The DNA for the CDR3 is TGTGCCAGCTCCAGCGTAGGGGGGGTCATCGAGCAGTACTTC.

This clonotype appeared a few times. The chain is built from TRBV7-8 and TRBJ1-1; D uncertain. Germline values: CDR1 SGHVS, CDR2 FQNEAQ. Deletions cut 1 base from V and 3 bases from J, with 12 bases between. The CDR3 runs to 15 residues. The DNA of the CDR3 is TGTGCCAGCAGCTTAGAGGGTATTCCCTACACTGAAGCTTTCTTT. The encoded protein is CASSLEGIPYTEAFF. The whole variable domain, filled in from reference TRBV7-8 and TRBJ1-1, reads GAGVSQSPRYKVAKRGQDVALRCDPISGHVSLFWYQQALGQGPEFLTYFQNEAQLDKSGLPSDRFFAERPEGSVSTLKIQRTQQEDSAVYLCASSLEGIPYTEAFFGQGTRLTVV.

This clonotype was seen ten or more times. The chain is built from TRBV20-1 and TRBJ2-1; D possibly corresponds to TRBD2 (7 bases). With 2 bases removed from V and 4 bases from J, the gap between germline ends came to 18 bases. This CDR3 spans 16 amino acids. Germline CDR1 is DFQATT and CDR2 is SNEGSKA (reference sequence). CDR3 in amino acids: CSARMGGPPMYNEQFF. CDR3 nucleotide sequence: TGCAGTGCTAGAATGGGGGGGCCGCCTATGTACAATGAGCAGTTCTTC.

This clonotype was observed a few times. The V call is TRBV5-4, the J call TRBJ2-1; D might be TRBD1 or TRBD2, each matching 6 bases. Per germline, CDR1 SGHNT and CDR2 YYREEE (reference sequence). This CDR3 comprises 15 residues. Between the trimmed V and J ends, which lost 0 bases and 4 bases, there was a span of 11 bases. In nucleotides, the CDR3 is TGTGCCAGCAGCTTGGGGGGGGCTGGGTACAATGAGCAGTTCTTC. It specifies CASSLGGAGYNEQFF. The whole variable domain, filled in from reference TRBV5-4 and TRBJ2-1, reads ETGVTQSPTHLIKTRGQQVTLRCSSQSGHNTVSWYQQALGQGPQFIFQYYREEENGRGNFPPRFSGLQFPNYSSELNVNALELDDSALYLCASSLGGAGYNEQFFGPGTRLTVL.

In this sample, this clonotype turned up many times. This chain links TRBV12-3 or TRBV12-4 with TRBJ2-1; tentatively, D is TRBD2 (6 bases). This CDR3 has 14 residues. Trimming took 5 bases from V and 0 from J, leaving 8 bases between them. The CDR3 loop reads CASSPTSSYNEQFF. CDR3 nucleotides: TGTGCCAGCAGTCCGACTAGCTCCTACAATGAGCAGTTCTTC.

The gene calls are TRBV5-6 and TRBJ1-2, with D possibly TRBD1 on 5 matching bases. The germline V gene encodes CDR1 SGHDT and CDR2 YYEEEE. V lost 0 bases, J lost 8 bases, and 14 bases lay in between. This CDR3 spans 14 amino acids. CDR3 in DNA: TGTGCCAGCAGCTTGGAAGGGGCGTTCTTCGGCTACACCTTC. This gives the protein CASSLEGAFFGYTF.